This is a list of T cell receptor beta chains from one sample in a study of cytomegalovirus exposure and HLA in healthy donors. Produced via immunoSEQ multiplex PCR; TCRdb's table is partial and in-frame only. Of more than 90,000 clones listed, approximately 72% are singletons. The sample taken for sequencing was PBMCs. All receptors come from a man aged 40-50 years in good health and CMV-seropositive. CDR3s include the opening cysteine and the closing phenylalanine or tryptophan. A D gene is named only where the DNA matches it firmly. Size tells how often a clone was seen (once, few, many) or the class of an expanded clone, and some rows leave it out.

v_gene	len	j_gene	abundance	d_gene	CDR3aa	CDR3nt
TRBV18	15	TRBJ2-1	once	-	CASSPQLAKYNEQFF	TGTGCCAGCTCACCACAGCTAGCGAAATACAATGAGCAGTTCTTC
TRBV27	15	TRBJ2-1	-	TRBD1	CASILQGAGYNEQFF	TGTGCCAGCATATTACAGGGGGCTGGCTACAATGAGCAGTTCTTC
TRBV2	11	TRBJ1-1	-	-	CAILRGTEAFF	TGTGCCATCCTCCGGGGGACTGAAGCTTTCTTT
TRBV6-1	13	TRBJ2-7	-	-	CASSEAQRDEQYF	TGTGCCAGCAGTGAGGCCCAGAGGGACGAGCAGTACTTC
TRBV6-1	15	TRBJ2-4	few	-	CASSESRTQVNIQYF	TGTGCCAGCAGTGAGTCCAGAACCCAGGTGAACATTCAGTACTTC
TRBV2	13	TRBJ2-7	few	-	CASSEVLGLEQYF	TGTGCCAGCAGTGAGGTACTAGGGCTCGAGCAGTACTTC
TRBV6-5	14	TRBJ1-2	-	-	CASSYSSGDYGYTF	TGTGCCAGCAGTTACTCGTCGGGTGACTATGGCTACACCTTC
TRBV5-1	18	TRBJ2-7	-	TRBD2	CASSQGLAAGVTSYEQYF	TGCGCCAGCAGCCAGGGACTAGCGGCAGGAGTAACGTCCTACGAGCAGTACTTC
TRBV5-4	13	TRBJ2-7	-	-	CASSSTGTYEQYF	TGTGCCAGCAGCTCGACGGGGACCTACGAGCAGTACTTC
TRBV28	16	TRBJ2-4	once	-	CASSKGGAKAKNIQYF	TGTGCCAGCAGTAAAGGGGGGGCTAAGGCCAAAAACATTCAGTACTTC
TRBV7-8	13	TRBJ2-5	-	-	CASSFGGGETQYF	TGTGCCAGCAGCTTCGGAGGTGGGGAGACCCAGTACTTC
TRBV4-3	18	TRBJ2-2	-	TRBD2	CASSQDWLAGTNTGELFF	TGCGCCAGCAGCCAAGATTGGCTAGCGGGAACGAACACCGGGGAGCTGTTTTTT
TRBV6-5	16	TRBJ1-3	-	-	CASSYHLGGTGNTIYF	TGTGCCAGCAGTTACCATTTGGGGGGGACCGGAAACACCATATATTTT
TRBV7-2	15	TRBJ2-1	once	TRBD2	CASSPGTSGPWGQFF	TGTGCCAGCAGCCCCGGGACTAGCGGGCCCTGGGGGCAGTTCTTC
TRBV7-8	17	TRBJ1-5	-	-	CASSLALIGGANQPQHF	TGTGCCAGCAGCTTAGCCCTTATAGGGGGTGCCAATCAGCCCCAGCATTTT
TRBV5-4	14	TRBJ2-1	-	TRBD1	CASSLQGAGNEQFF	TGTGCCAGCAGTCTACAGGGGGCGGGCAATGAGCAGTTCTTC
TRBV18	14	TRBJ1-5	few	-	CASSPAGQTWPQHF	TGTGCCAGCTCACCAGCTGGACAAACCTGGCCCCAGCATTTT
TRBV7-8	13	TRBJ2-7	once	-	CASKQRPAYEQYF	TGTGCTAGCAAGCAGAGGCCGGCATACGAGCAGTACTTC